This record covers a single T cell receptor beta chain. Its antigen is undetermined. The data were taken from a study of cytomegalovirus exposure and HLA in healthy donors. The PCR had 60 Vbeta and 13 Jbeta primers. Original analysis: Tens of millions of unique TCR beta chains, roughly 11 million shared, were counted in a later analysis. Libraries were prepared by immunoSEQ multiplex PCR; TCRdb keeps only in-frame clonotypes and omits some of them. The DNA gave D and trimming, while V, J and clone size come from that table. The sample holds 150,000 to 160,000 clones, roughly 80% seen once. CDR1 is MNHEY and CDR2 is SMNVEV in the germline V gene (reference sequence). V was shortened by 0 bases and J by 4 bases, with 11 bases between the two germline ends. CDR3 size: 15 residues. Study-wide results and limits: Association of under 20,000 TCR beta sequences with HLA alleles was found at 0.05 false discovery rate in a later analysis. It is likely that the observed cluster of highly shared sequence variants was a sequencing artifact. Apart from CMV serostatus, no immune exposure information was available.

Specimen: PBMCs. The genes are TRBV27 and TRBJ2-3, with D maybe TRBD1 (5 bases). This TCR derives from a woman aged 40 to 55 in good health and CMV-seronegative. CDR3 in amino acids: CASSLSIGHADTQYF. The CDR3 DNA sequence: TGTGCCAGCAGTTTATCGATAGGACACGCAGATACGCAGTATTTT.